These 21 T cell receptor beta chains were all obtained from the same sample, sequenced in a study of blood T cell repertoires in COVID-19. Sequencing was performed with immunoSEQ multiplex PCR; in TCRdb, only in-frame clones are kept and a portion is missing. The table shows approximately 170,000 clones, with approximately 83% occurring only once. Sequencing was done on a sample of peripheral blood. These receptors were collected from an older man with active or convalescent COVID-19.

The chain links TRBV28 to TRBJ2-1, with TRBD2 matching over 9 bases. CDR1 is MDHEN and CDR2 is SYDVKM in the germline V gene. Trimming cost V 4 bases and J 8 bases; bases outside gene matches: 12. The CDR3 consists of 16 residues. CDR3 sequence: CASSSQREAAIDEQFF. In DNA form, the CDR3 reads TGTGCCAGCAGTTCCCAGCGGGAGGCTGCCATAGATGAGCAGTTCTTC. Supplemented by reference TRBV28 and TRBJ2-1, the full variable domain reads DVKVTQSSRYLVKRTGEKVFLECVQDMDHENMFWYRQDPGLGLRLIYFSYDVKMKEKGDIPEGYSVSREKKERFSLILESASTNQTSMYLCASSSQREAAIDEQFFGPGTRLTVL.

The genes are TRBV24-1 and TRBJ1-5, with D unresolved. V was shortened by 3 bases and J by 5 bases, with 10 bases between the two germline ends. The CDR3 loop spans 14 amino acids. Germline V gives CDR1 KGHDR, CDR2 SFDVKD. The CDR3 nucleotides are TGTGCCACCAGTGATGGGAGGTTGGATCAGCCCCAGCATTTT. As protein: CATSDGRLDQPQHF.

The genes are TRBV28 and TRBJ1-2, with 10 bases matching TRBD1. Germline assignment: CDR1 MDHEN and CDR2 SYDVKM. V lost 3 bases, J lost 2 bases, and 6 bases stayed unmatched. The CDR3 covers 16 residues. The CDR3: CASSFRADRGNYGYTF. CDR3 nucleotides: TGTGCCAGCAGTTTCCGGGCGGACAGGGGGAACTATGGCTACACCTTC.

There are many counts of this clone. The V gene is TRBV28, the J gene TRBJ1-2, with D possibly matching TRBD1 (6 bases). The germline V gene encodes CDR1 MDHEN and CDR2 SYDVKM. This CDR3 is 15 amino acids long. The ends were cut back, 6 bases at V and 0 bases at J, with 14 bases in the middle. CDR3 sequence reads: CASSSPGQTNYGYTF. In nucleotides, the CDR3 is TGTGCCAGCAGCTCGCCCGGACAGACTAACTATGGCTACACCTTC.

The chain joins TRBV18 to TRBJ1-5; TRBD1 aligns across 9 bases. V shed 6 bases, J shed 2 bases, and the junction held 5 bases outside the gene matches. CDR1 is KGHSH and CDR2 is LQKENI in the germline V gene. The CDR3 is made up of 15 amino acids. The CDR3: CASSSTGGRNQPQHF. DNA for the CDR3: TGTGCCAGCTCTTCGACAGGGGGTCGCAATCAGCCCCAGCATTTT.

The genes are TRBV5-1 and TRBJ2-1; 8 nucleotides agree with TRBD2. This CDR3 comprises 15 residues. V shed 5 bases and J 3 bases; nucleotides not matched to a gene: 7. Germline V gene sequence: CDR1 SGHRS, CDR2 YFSETQ. In DNA form, the CDR3 reads TGCGCCAGCAGGGTGGAAAGCGGGAGCTACAATGAGCAGTTCTTC. This gives the protein CASRVESGSYNEQFF.

V usage is TRBV2 and J usage is TRBJ2-7; possible D gene TRBD2, 5 bases. V dropped 5 bases and J dropped 6 bases, with 11 bases sitting between them. The germline V gene has CDR1 SNHLY and CDR2 FYNNEI. The CDR3 runs 12 residues. The CDR3 spells CASSSDSLEQYF. The CDR3 nucleotides are TGTGCCAGCAGTTCGGACTCTCTCGAGCAGTACTTC.

This clone was detected once. The chain is built from TRBV27 and TRBJ2-1; D gene unclear. The germline gives CDR1 MNHEY, CDR2 SMNVEV (reference sequence). V was clipped by 0 bases and J by 0 bases, with 6 bases between them. The CDR3 sequence is 15 residues long. Here the CDR3 reads CASSLSANSYNEQFF. CDR3 coding DNA: TGTGCCAGCAGTTTATCTGCGAACTCCTACAATGAGCAGTTCTTC.

The chain employs TRBV10-3 and TRBJ2-5; 7 bases map to TRBD1. The V gene end was trimmed by 5 bases and the J gene end by 3 bases; junction bases not matched to a gene: 0. Germline V lookup: CDR1 ENHRY, CDR2 SYGVKD. The CDR3 totals 12 residues. CDR3: CAISTGEETQYF. The CDR3 DNA is TGTGCCATCAGTACAGGGGAAGAGACCCAGTACTTC.

V gene TRBV5-1 combines with J gene TRBJ1-6, with 7 bases identical to TRBD1. Germline trimming cut 6 bases from V and 6 bases from J; bases unmatched to any gene: 3. The CDR3 spans 13 residues. The V gene's germline CDR1 is SGHRS and CDR2 YFSETQ. Written as DNA, the CDR3 is TGCGCCAGCAATAGGGACAGTAATTCACCCCTCCACTTT. Protein sequence: CASNRDSNSPLHF.

This sequence joins TRBV29-1 and TRBJ2-3, with D perhaps TRBD2 (5 bases). Looked up from germline, CDR1 is SQVTM and CDR2 is ANQGSEA. This CDR3 is 12 amino acids long. In DNA form, the CDR3 reads TGCAAAGCACTAGACGGCACAGATACGCAGTATTTT. Amino acid sequence: CKALDGTDTQYF.

The CDR3 sequence is CASSNQGETQYF. As DNA, the CDR3 is TGTGCCAGCTCCAACCAGGGAGAGACCCAGTACTTC. J is TRBJ2-5 and V is TRBV18; TRBD1 is a possible D gene (5 bases). This CDR3 is built from 12 residues. From germline, CDR1 is KGHSH and CDR2 LQKENI. V was clipped by 6 bases and J by 4 bases, with 9 bases between them.

This chain connects TRBV4-3 to TRBJ1-4; D is ambiguous. Trimming shortened V by 0 bases and J by 4 bases, and 18 bases separated the two germline ends. The CDR3 runs to 18 residues. CDR1 and CDR2 (germline): LGHNA, YSLEER. This CDR3 is CASSQDPPPSHYNEKLFF. The CDR3 DNA reads as TGCGCCAGCAGCCAAGATCCCCCCCCGAGCCACTATAATGAAAAACTGTTTTTT.

The CDR3 nucleotides are TGTGCCAGCATCCCAGAAGGGGTCACAGATACGCAGTATTTT. Its translation is CASIPEGVTDTQYF. The chain uses TRBV7-2 and TRBJ2-3; possibly TRBD1 for D (5 bases). CDR1 and CDR2 from the germline V gene are SGHTA and FQGNSA. This CDR3 is built from 14 residues. V lost 7 bases and J lost 2, with 13 bases in between.

The genes are TRBV2 and TRBJ1-4; D gene ambiguous. V lost 4 bases and J lost 8, with 14 bases in between. Germline V lookup: CDR1 SNHLY, CDR2 FYNNEI. CDR3 length: 14 residues. CDR3 loop: CASSGKLGGEKLFF. For the CDR3, the DNA is TGTGCCAGCAGTGGTAAACTGGGAGGAGAAAAACTGTTTTTT.

The rearrangement joins TRBV28 to TRBJ1-5; TRBD1 matches at 7 bases. Germline CDR1 is MDHEN and CDR2 is SYDVKM. Unmatched junction bases numbered 7, after V lost 7 bases and J lost 4 bases. CDR3 length equals 14 residues. The CDR3 region is CASTSTGLNQPQHF. For the CDR3, the DNA is TGTGCCAGCACCTCGACAGGGTTAAATCAGCCCCAGCATTTT. Using reference TRBV28 and TRBJ1-5 for the parts outside the CDR3, the full variable domain is DVKVTQSSRYLVKRTGEKVFLECVQDMDHENMFWYRQDPGLGLRLIYFSYDVKMKEKGDIPEGYSVSREKKERFSLILESASTNQTSMYLCASTSTGLNQPQHFGDGTRLSIL.

The chain joins TRBV5-8 to TRBJ2-7, with 8 bases identical to TRBD1. The CDR3 has 18 residues. Germline CDR1 SGHTS, CDR2 YDEGEE. Trimming at V came to 1 base and at J to 0 bases, leaving 12 bases not matched to a gene. CDR3 amino acids: CASSLIPGGKGFSYEQYF. Written as DNA, the CDR3 is TGTGCCAGCAGCTTGATTCCAGGGGGCAAAGGTTTCTCCTACGAGCAGTACTTC.

V gene TRBV10-1 combines with J gene TRBJ1-1; D possibly corresponds to TRBD1 (5 bases). The CDR3 runs to 12 residues. The V end was cut by 6 bases, the J end by 1 base, with 6 bases between. Looked up from germline, CDR1 is WNHNN and CDR2 is SYGVQD (reference sequence). The CDR3 protein is CASRGQNTEAFF. CDR3 coding DNA: TGCGCCAGCAGGGGGCAGAACACTGAAGCTTTCTTT.

V is TRBV2 and J is TRBJ1-5; tentatively, D is TRBD1 (5 bases). This CDR3 spans 14 amino acids. Deletions cut 3 bases from V and 2 bases from J, with 8 bases between. Germline loops: CDR1 SNHLY, CDR2 FYNNEI. For the CDR3, the DNA is TGTGCCAGCAGTGACGTAGGGGGCAATCAGCCCCAGCATTTT. It is translated as CASSDVGGNQPQHF.

The rearrangement joins TRBV27 to TRBJ1-1; D remains ambiguous. Between the trimmed V and J ends, which lost 0 bases and 1 base, there was a span of 15 bases. The CDR3 is made up of 17 amino acids. Germline CDR1 MNHEY, CDR2 SMNVEV (reference sequence). CDR3 DNA: TGTGCCAGCAGTTTATCGGCCTCTCTCCGCTGGAACACTGAAGCTTTCTTT. This sequence encodes CASSLSASLRWNTEAFF.

This rearrangement joins TRBV29-1 to TRBJ2-7; D gene uncertain. CDR1 is SQVTM and CDR2 is ANQGSEA in the germline V gene. This CDR3 contains 13 residues. V dropped 7 bases and J dropped 0 bases, with 13 bases sitting between them. Written as DNA, the CDR3 is TGCAGCGCCACACCCGGGTCCTCCTACGAGCAGTACTTC. It specifies CSATPGSSYEQYF.